These T cell receptor beta chains were read from a single sample in a study of cytomegalovirus exposure and HLA in healthy donors. Clones were read by immunoSEQ multiplex PCR, and TCRdb kept only the in-frame ones, dropping some. The table lists 150,000 to 200,000 clones, 70% to 85% of them singletons. The sequenced material came from PBMCs. These receptors came from a woman in her thirties or forties in good health and CMV-seronegative. Each CDR3 is given with its conserved first and last residue. The D gene is left open where the match is weak. For some rows the clone size is stated as once, few or many, or as a class when expanded; others skip it.

J: TRBJ2-1
V: TRBV29-1
D: -
size: -
CDR3: CSVAPAQGPYNEQFF
DNA: TGCAGCGTGGCCCCGGCCCAGGGGCCCTACAATGAGCAGTTCTTC

J: TRBJ2-5
V: TRBV7-2
D: -
size: -
CDR3: CASSSHTSQGETQYF
DNA: TGTGCCAGCAGCTCCCATACTAGTCAGGGGGAGACCCAGTACTTC

J: TRBJ2-3
V: TRBV30
D: -
size: -
CDR3: CAWSVQVNSQYF
DNA: TGTGCCTGGAGTGTACAGGTCAATTCGCAGTATTTT

J: TRBJ2-3
V: TRBV30
D: -
size: -
CDR3: CAWSVGQKGTDTQYF
DNA: TGTGCCTGGAGTGTCGGACAGAAGGGGACAGATACGCAGTATTTT

J: TRBJ1-1
V: TRBV6-6
D: -
size: few
CDR3: CASSYRGTDTEAFF
DNA: TGTGCCAGCAGTTACAGGGGGACGGACACTGAAGCTTTCTTT

J: TRBJ1-5
V: TRBV30
D: -
size: few
CDR3: CAWSGGPGQPQHF
DNA: TGTGCCTGGAGTGGAGGTCCTGGGCAGCCCCAGCATTTT

J: TRBJ1-1
V: TRBV4-1
D: -
size: -
CDR3: CASSLQENTEAFF
DNA: TGCGCCAGCAGCCTTCAGGAGAACACTGAAGCTTTCTTT

J: TRBJ2-7
V: TRBV5-1
D: TRBD2
size: -
CDR3: CASSLEGRAYEQYF
DNA: TGCGCCAGCAGCTTGGAGGGGAGGGCCTACGAGCAGTACTTC

J: TRBJ2-1
V: TRBV5-1
D: TRBD2
size: -
CDR3: CASKRSRGSNEQFF
DNA: TGCGCCAGCAAACGGTCGCGGGGGAGCAATGAGCAGTTCTTC

J: TRBJ1-5
V: TRBV6-1
D: -
size: -
CDR3: CASAEGEQPQHF
DNA: TGTGCCAGCGCGGAAGGAGAACAGCCCCAGCATTTT

J: TRBJ2-1
V: TRBV7-3
D: TRBD1
size: -
CDR3: CASSLTGYPSSYNEQFF
DNA: TGTGCCAGCAGCTTGACAGGGTACCCCAGCTCCTACAATGAGCAGTTCTTC

J: TRBJ2-5
V: TRBV7-7
D: TRBD2
size: -
CDR3: CASSSRRLAGEDETQYF
DNA: TGTGCTAGCAGCTCTCGCCGACTAGCGGGAGAGGACGAGACCCAGTACTTC

J: TRBJ1-5
V: TRBV6-1
D: -
size: once
CDR3: CASTYDSRGQPQHF
DNA: TGTGCCAGCACTTACGACAGTCGCGGTCAGCCCCAGCATTTT

J: TRBJ1-2
V: TRBV30
D: -
size: -
CDR3: CAWSSGGGHGYTF
DNA: TGTGCCTGGAGTTCGGGCGGAGGGCATGGCTACACCTTC

J: TRBJ2-3
V: TRBV5-6
D: -
size: -
CDR3: CASSPGGRATDTQYF
DNA: TGTGCCAGCAGCCCCGGTGGCAGGGCGACGGATACGCAGTATTTT

J: TRBJ1-1
V: TRBV29-1
D: -
size: -
CDR3: CSASDGGPTEAFF
DNA: TGCAGCGCCTCAGACGGGGGGCCAACTGAAGCTTTCTTT

J: TRBJ2-3
V: TRBV7-8
D: TRBD2
size: -
CDR3: CASSLTLAGGADTQYF
DNA: TGTGCCAGCAGCTTAACCCTAGCGGGGGGCGCAGATACGCAGTATTTT

J: TRBJ2-7
V: TRBV5-1
D: -
size: -
CDR3: CASSEQSNEQYF
DNA: TGCGCCAGCAGCGAACAGAGTAACGAGCAGTACTTC

J: TRBJ1-1
V: TRBV4-2
D: -
size: -
CDR3: CASSQDRRVMNTEAFF
DNA: TGTGCCAGCAGCCAAGATCGGCGGGTTATGAACACTGAAGCTTTCTTT

J: TRBJ2-4
V: TRBV7-9
D: TRBD1
size: -
CDR3: CASSYTGDIQYF
DNA: TGTGCCAGCAGTTATACAGGGGACATTCAGTACTTC

J: TRBJ2-1
V: TRBV29-1
D: -
size: -
CDR3: CSVEGGAVYNEQFF
DNA: TGCAGCGTTGAGGGGGGGGCGGTATACAATGAGCAGTTCTTC

J: TRBJ2-4
V: TRBV28
D: TRBD2
size: -
CDR3: CASSLYGTGGMDIQYF
DNA: TGTGCCAGCAGTTTATACGGGACGGGAGGTATGGACATTCAGTACTTC

J: TRBJ1-1
V: TRBV6-5
D: -
size: few
CDR3: CASTNLGGRFAEAFF
DNA: TGTGCCAGCACTAACTTGGGGGGGAGGTTCGCTGAAGCTTTCTTT

J: TRBJ1-1
V: TRBV6-4
D: -
size: -
CDR3: CASSEGSFTEAFF
DNA: TGTGCCAGCAGTGAGGGCAGTTTCACTGAAGCTTTCTTT

J: TRBJ2-7
V: TRBV27
D: TRBD2
size: -
CDR3: CASSSGTSGRNSYEQYF
DNA: TGTGCCAGCAGTTCCGGGACTAGCGGGAGGAACTCCTACGAGCAGTACTTC

J: TRBJ1-5
V: TRBV7-9
D: -
size: -
CDR3: CASSLYSFSGNQPQHF
DNA: TGTGCCAGCAGCTTGTACAGCTTTTCAGGGAATCAGCCCCAGCATTTT

J: TRBJ1-4
V: TRBV6-1
D: TRBD1
size: few
CDR3: CASSEEGGTGYEKLFF
DNA: TGTGCCAGCAGTGAAGAGGGGGGGACAGGGTATGAAAAACTGTTTTTT

J: TRBJ2-7
V: TRBV6-5
D: -
size: few
CDR3: CASSGRTLEQYF
DNA: TGTGCCAGCAGTGGCCGGACACTCGAGCAGTACTTC

J: TRBJ1-1
V: TRBV19
D: -
size: -
CDR3: CASGGLGRNTEAFF
DNA: TGTGCCAGTGGCGGGCTCGGGAGGAACACTGAAGCTTTCTTT

J: TRBJ2-1
V: TRBV30
D: -
size: -
CDR3: CAWSVRANEQFF
DNA: TGTGCCTGGAGTGTACGAGCCAATGAGCAGTTCTTC

J: TRBJ2-1
V: TRBV11-3
D: TRBD2
size: -
CDR3: CASSLGGGGHNEQFF
DNA: TGTGCCAGCAGCTTAGGCGGGGGTGGGCACAATGAGCAGTTCTTC

J: TRBJ2-3
V: TRBV5-1
D: TRBD2
size: -
CDR3: CASSSGGSGKTDTQYF
DNA: TGCGCCAGCAGCTCGGGGGGTAGCGGGAAGACAGATACGCAGTATTTT

J: TRBJ2-7
V: TRBV7-9
D: TRBD2
size: -
CDR3: CASSLFLAGAVYEQYF
DNA: TGTGCCAGCAGCTTGTTCCTGGCGGGAGCGGTTTACGAGCAGTACTTC

J: TRBJ1-5
V: TRBV30
D: TRBD1
size: few
CDR3: CAWSAGQGSNQPQHF
DNA: TGTGCCTGGAGTGCGGGACAGGGGAGCAATCAGCCCCAGCATTTT

J: TRBJ2-1
V: TRBV9
D: TRBD2
size: -
CDR3: CASSVPSGRNEQFF
DNA: TGTGCCAGCAGCGTCCCTAGCGGGAGAAATGAGCAGTTCTTC

J: TRBJ1-1
V: TRBV19
D: -
size: few
CDR3: CASSIPSGSSTEAFF
DNA: TGTGCCAGTAGTATCCCCAGCGGGTCTAGCACTGAAGCTTTCTTT

J: TRBJ1-5
V: TRBV6-5
D: -
size: -
CDR3: CASKPLHRVNQPQHF
DNA: TGTGCCAGCAAACCCCTTCACAGGGTTAATCAGCCCCAGCATTTT

J: TRBJ1-6
V: TRBV14
D: TRBD1
size: -
CDR3: CASSTHRDRVSPLHF
DNA: TGTGCCAGCAGCACGCACCGGGACAGGGTTTCACCCCTCCACTTT

J: TRBJ2-3
V: TRBV18
D: TRBD1
size: few
CDR3: CASSLRPTGTGVPDTQYF
DNA: TGTGCCAGCTCCCTGCGGCCCACCGGGACAGGGGTACCAGATACGCAGTATTTT

J: TRBJ2-1
V: TRBV4-2
D: TRBD2
size: -
CDR3: CASSTRPLAGEMDEQFF
DNA: TGTGCCAGCAGCACTCGTCCCCTAGCGGGAGAGATGGATGAGCAGTTCTTC

J: TRBJ2-7
V: TRBV21-1
D: -
size: -
CDR3: CATGEVGTSGDAYEQYF
DNA: TGTGCCACCGGTGAGGTCGGGACTAGCGGCGACGCCTACGAGCAGTACTTC

J: TRBJ1-2
V: TRBV5-8
D: TRBD1
size: -
CDR3: CASSGGTGDYGYTF
DNA: TGTGCCAGCAGCGGCGGGACAGGGGACTATGGCTACACCTTC

J: TRBJ2-7
V: TRBV9
D: TRBD1
size: few
CDR3: CASSVGQDSSYEQYF
DNA: TGTGCCAGCAGCGTGGGACAGGACAGCTCCTACGAGCAGTACTTC

J: TRBJ2-7
V: TRBV29-1
D: TRBD2
size: -
CDR3: CSARLAGTEQYF
DNA: TGCAGCGCTCGCCTAGCGGGGACTGAGCAGTACTTC

J: TRBJ1-4
V: TRBV30
D: -
size: -
CDR3: CAWTPFTNEKLFF
DNA: TGTGCCTGGACCCCATTCACTAATGAAAAACTGTTTTTT

J: TRBJ2-3
V: TRBV7-9
D: -
size: -
CDR3: CASSFEGRGDTQYF
DNA: TGTGCCAGCAGCTTCGAGGGCCGGGGAGATACGCAGTATTTT

J: TRBJ1-1
V: TRBV19
D: -
size: -
CDR3: CASRETRGAEAFF
DNA: TGTGCCAGTAGAGAGACTAGGGGAGCTGAAGCTTTCTTT

J: TRBJ1-1
V: TRBV12-5
D: -
size: -
CDR3: CASGFEPETEAFF
DNA: TGTGCTAGTGGTTTTGAACCGGAGACTGAAGCTTTCTTT

J: TRBJ1-1
V: TRBV29-1
D: -
size: -
CDR3: CSVEEKKNTEAFF
DNA: TGCAGCGTTGAGGAGAAGAAGAACACTGAAGCTTTCTTT

J: TRBJ1-2
V: TRBV10-3
D: -
size: -
CDR3: CAISGAGQTGGYTF
DNA: TGTGCCATCAGTGGAGCAGGACAGACCGGGGGCTACACCTTC

J: TRBJ2-7
V: TRBV5-1
D: TRBD2
size: once
CDR3: CASSPIAGGSSYEQYF
DNA: TGCGCCAGCAGCCCCATAGCGGGAGGTTCCTCCTACGAGCAGTACTTC

J: TRBJ1-6
V: TRBV6-1
D: -
size: -
CDR3: CASSEAGGVGVSPLHF
DNA: TGTGCCAGCAGTGAAGCAGGAGGGGTAGGGGTTTCACCCCTCCACTTT

J: TRBJ2-7
V: TRBV9
D: -
size: -
CDR3: CASSLGHEVYEQYF
DNA: TGTGCCAGCAGCCTAGGACACGAAGTCTACGAGCAGTACTTC